These 19 T cell receptor beta chains were all obtained from the same sample, sequenced in a study of glioma-infiltrating T cells after dendritic cell vaccination. Assay used: immunoSEQ multiplex PCR; TCRdb lists only in-frame clones, some missing. The table lists about 94,000 clones, 65% to 85% of them singletons, with approximately 5.5% in the top ten. Time point in this sample: after dendritic cell vaccination, including at tumor progression/relapse. Sequenced material: blood, taken after dendritic cell vaccination. All receptors come from a human donor with glioblastoma.

The V and J genes are TRBV5-1 and TRBJ2-3; 13 bases are a match to TRBD2. Germline V CDR1 and CDR2: SGHRS, YFSETQ. J lost 4 bases, V lost 0 bases, and 5 bases had no gene match. CDR3 length: 17 residues. In DNA form, the CDR3 reads TGCGCCAGCAGCTTGGGACTAGCGGGAGGTCGCGCAGATACGCAGTATTTT. This encodes CASSLGLAGGRADTQYF.

Details on this clone: Other DNA sequences in this specimen translate into the identical CDR3. The V call is TRBV10-3, the J call TRBJ1-1; 7 nucleotides line up with TRBD1. The V segment lost 6 bases and the J segment 1 base; nucleotides outside the gene matches: 2. CDR3 size: 13 residues. CDR1 ENHRY and CDR2 SYGVKD come from the germline V gene. The CDR3 DNA sequence: TGTGCCATCAGGAGACAGGGGAACACTGAAGCTTTCTTT. This translates into CAIRRQGNTEAFF.

The chain couples TRBV12-5 to TRBJ1-2, with D possibly TRBD1 on 6 matching bases. With 2 bases removed from V and 2 bases from J, the gap between germline ends came to 9 bases. In germline, CDR1 is LGHNT, CDR2 FRNRAP. The CDR3 is made up of 14 amino acids. The CDR3 bases are TGTGCTAGTGGTTTGACAGGGCAAAACTATGGCTACACCTTC. It yields the protein CASGLTGQNYGYTF.

The DNA for the CDR3 is TGTGCCAGCAGTTCAAGGACAGGGTATAATGAAAAACTGTTTTTT. This codes for CASSSRTGYNEKLFF. The chain is built from TRBV6-5 and TRBJ1-4; 8 bases map to TRBD1. The V and J ends lost 4 bases and 4 bases, in that order; junction bases with no gene match: 5. Germline loops: CDR1 MNHEY, CDR2 SVGAGI. CDR3 length: 15 amino acids.

V is TRBV5-6 and J is TRBJ2-6; 12 positions agree with TRBD2. CDR1 is SGHDT and CDR2 is YYEEEE in the germline V gene. This CDR3 has 19 residues. J lost 0 bases, V lost 0 bases, and 4 bases had no gene match. The CDR3 sequence is CASSLGLAGDLSGANVLTF. The CDR3 DNA reads as TGTGCCAGCAGCTTGGGACTAGCGGGAGACCTCTCTGGGGCCAACGTCCTGACTTTC.

The rearrangement uses TRBV11-2 and TRBJ2-7; D perhaps matches TRBD2 (6 bases). The CDR3 contains 13 residues. V lost 5 bases, J lost 4 bases, and 12 bases lay in between. Germline CDR1 and CDR2: SGHAT and FQNNGV. The CDR3 region is CASSRGSVYEQYF. CDR3 DNA: TGTGCCAGCAGCCGGGGGAGCGTTTACGAGCAGTACTTC.

The V gene is TRBV28, the J gene TRBJ2-7; D gene ambiguous. The CDR3 is 14 amino acids. Germline V gene lookup returns CDR1 MDHEN and CDR2 SYDVKM. Trimming shortened V by 3 bases and J by 6 bases, and 15 bases separated the two germline ends. The CDR3 spells CASSFGQAVREQYF. The DNA of the CDR3 is TGTGCCAGCAGTTTTGGGCAGGCTGTCCGCGAGCAGTACTTC.

V usage is TRBV7-9 and J usage is TRBJ1-2, with 7 positions matching TRBD1. From germline, CDR1 is SEHNR and CDR2 FQNEAQ (reference sequence). CDR3 length equals 14 residues. Trimming cost V 8 bases and J 6 bases; bases outside gene matches: 12. This CDR3 reads CASSTMATGNGYTF. The CDR3 nucleotides are TGTGCCAGCTCCACCATGGCGACAGGGAATGGCTACACCTTC.

This clone was detected a few times. The genes are TRBV10-3 and TRBJ2-7; D call uncertain. V was clipped by 6 bases and J by 4 bases, with 10 bases between them. The CDR3 is 12 residues long. CDR1 is ENHRY and CDR2 is SYGVKD in the germline V gene. The CDR3 region has the DNA TGTGCCATCAGCTATCAACAGTACGAGCAGTACTTC. Residues: CAISYQQYEQYF.

V and J are TRBV30 and TRBJ2-1; possibly TRBD1 for D (6 bases). Looked up from germline, CDR1 is GTSNPN and CDR2 is SVGIG (reference sequence). Trimming removed 0 bases from V and 3 bases from J, with 12 bases in between. The CDR3 runs to 15 residues. The chain's CDR3 is CAWSVRGTYYNEQFF. CDR3 bases: TGTGCCTGGAGTGTAAGGGGGACGTACTACAATGAGCAGTTCTTC.

The chain is built from TRBV4-1 and TRBJ2-4, with 8 bases matching TRBD1. The V segment lost 3 bases and the J segment 4 bases; nucleotides outside the gene matches: 14. The CDR3 has 18 amino acids. Germline CDR1 is MGHRA and CDR2 is YSYEKL. For the CDR3, the DNA is TGCGCCAGCAGCCAGGAAAGAGGCTTCTGGGACAGGAAAAACATTCAGTACTTC. Its protein is CASSQERGFWDRKNIQYF.

This chain joins TRBV6-5 and TRBJ1-4; D possibly corresponds to TRBD1 (5 bases). Per the germline V gene, CDR1 is MNHEY and CDR2 is SVGAGI. Trimming shortened V by 2 bases and J by 0 bases, and 7 bases separated the two germline ends. The CDR3 consists of 15 residues. The CDR3 protein is CASSYGGATNEKLFF. The DNA for the CDR3 is TGTGCCAGCAGTTACGGAGGGGCAACTAATGAAAAACTGTTTTTT.

This chain links TRBV28 with TRBJ2-3, with 9 bases lining up with TRBD1. V trimming: 2 bases; J trimming: 11 bases; junction bases outside the gene matches: 5. The CDR3 sequence is 13 residues long. Per germline, CDR1 MDHEN and CDR2 SYDVKM. The CDR3 sequence is CASSLHRGPGQYF. The CDR3, as DNA: TGTGCCAGCAGTTTACACAGGGGGCCCGGGCAGTATTTT.

The chain has TRBV7-9 and TRBJ2-3, with a possible D match to TRBD2 (5 bases). Germline V lookup: CDR1 SEHNR, CDR2 FQNEAQ (reference sequence). The CDR3 has 14 residues. V dropped 5 bases and J dropped 7 bases, with 16 bases sitting between them. The CDR3 DNA reads as TGTGCCAGCAGCCAGACTACGAGCGCAAATACGCAGTATTTT. Its protein product is CASSQTTSANTQYF.

This chain joins TRBV2 and TRBJ1-2; unclear D gene. Trimming left V 8 bases short and J 4 bases short, with 14 bases between. The CDR3 consists of 13 residues. Germline CDR1 is SNHLY and CDR2 is FYNNEI. The CDR3 region has the DNA TGTGCCAGCGAGACATCGGGAGGCTATGGCTACACCTTC. It codes for CASETSGGYGYTF.

The genes are TRBV5-1 and TRBJ2-7; possibly TRBD2 for D (5 bases). CDR1 and CDR2 (germline): SGHRS, YFSETQ. The V end lost 4 bases, the J end lost 4 bases, and 12 bases lay between the germline ends. The CDR3 length is 13 residues. The chain's CDR3 is CASSPGRRYEQYF. CDR3 DNA: TGCGCCAGCAGCCCAGGTCGGAGGTACGAGCAGTACTTC.

This chain joins TRBV27 and TRBJ1-2, with a weak D call TRBD1 (5 bases). The germline V gene has CDR1 MNHEY and CDR2 SMNVEV (reference sequence). The CDR3 consists of 15 residues. Trimming left V 2 bases short and J 1 base short, with 11 bases between. Here the CDR3 DNA reads TGTGCCAGCAGTTTAGTCGGCAGGGTTAACTATGGCTACACCTTC. It codes for CASSLVGRVNYGYTF.

This chain uses TRBV28 with TRBJ2-1, with a weak D call TRBD1 (6 bases). The CDR3 covers 15 residues. The germline V and J ends were trimmed by 8 bases and 4 bases, with 18 bases remaining between them. Looked up from germline, CDR1 is MDHEN and CDR2 is SYDVKM. The CDR3 is CASSMGGGQYNEQFF. CDR3 sequence (DNA): TGTGCCAGCTCTATGGGTGGTGGACAGTACAATGAGCAGTTCTTC.

The chain combines TRBV28 with TRBJ1-5; 8 nucleotides line up with TRBD1. Germline CDR1 and CDR2: MDHEN and SYDVKM. The CDR3 totals 15 residues. The junction had 3 bases not matched to a gene; V was cut back by 4 bases and J by 1 base. Here the CDR3 reads CASSYGQGSNQPQHF. CDR3 coding DNA: TGTGCCAGCAGTTACGGACAGGGAAGCAATCAGCCCCAGCATTTT.